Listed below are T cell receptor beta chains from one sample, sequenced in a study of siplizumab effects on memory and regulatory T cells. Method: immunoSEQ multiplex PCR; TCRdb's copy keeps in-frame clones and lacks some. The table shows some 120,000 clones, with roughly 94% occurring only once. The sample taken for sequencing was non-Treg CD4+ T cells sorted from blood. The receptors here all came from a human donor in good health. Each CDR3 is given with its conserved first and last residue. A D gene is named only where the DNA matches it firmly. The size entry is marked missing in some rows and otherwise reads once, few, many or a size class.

CDR3aa: CASSLGGDGELFF
CDR3nt: TGCGCCAGCAGCTTGGGAGGCGACGGGGAGCTGTTTTTT
d_gene: NA
j_gene: TRBJ2-2
v_gene: TRBV5-1
abundance: NA

CDR3aa: CASSYSNLPPPNGYTF
CDR3nt: TGTGCCAGCAGTTACTCTAATTTGCCACCTCCCAATGGCTACACCTTC
d_gene: NA
j_gene: TRBJ1-2
v_gene: TRBV6-5
abundance: once

CDR3aa: CASSLGGLAGGNEQYF
CDR3nt: TGCGCCAGCAGCTTGGGTGGCCTAGCGGGAGGTAACGAGCAGTACTTC
d_gene: TRBD2
j_gene: TRBJ2-7
v_gene: TRBV5-1
abundance: once

CDR3aa: CASSGGGPNEKLFF
CDR3nt: TGTGCCAGCAGCGGCGGGGGGCCTAATGAAAAACTGTTTTTT
d_gene: NA
j_gene: TRBJ1-4
v_gene: TRBV5-4
abundance: NA

CDR3aa: CASSDSGLAADTQYF
CDR3nt: TGTGCCAGCAGTGACTCGGGACTAGCAGCAGATACGCAGTATTTT
d_gene: TRBD2
j_gene: TRBJ2-3
v_gene: TRBV6-4
abundance: NA

CDR3aa: CASSGLPGLRVNEQFF
CDR3nt: TGTGCCAGCAGCGGTTTACCGGGACTCCGAGTTAATGAGCAGTTCTTC
d_gene: NA
j_gene: TRBJ2-1
v_gene: TRBV5-5
abundance: once

CDR3aa: CASSPRGSGANVLTF
CDR3nt: TGTGCCAGCAGCCCCCGGGGATCTGGGGCCAACGTCCTGACTTTC
d_gene: NA
j_gene: TRBJ2-6
v_gene: TRBV5-4
abundance: NA

CDR3aa: CASKMNRENGQPQHF
CDR3nt: TGTGCCAGCAAAATGAACAGGGAAAATGGTCAGCCCCAGCATTTT
d_gene: NA
j_gene: TRBJ1-5
v_gene: TRBV6-6
abundance: NA

CDR3aa: CASSPGTANTGELFF
CDR3nt: TGCGCCAGCAGCCCCGGGACAGCGAACACCGGGGAGCTGTTTTTT
d_gene: TRBD1
j_gene: TRBJ2-2
v_gene: TRBV10-1
abundance: once

CDR3aa: CASSWDSNYGYTF
CDR3nt: TGTGCCAGCAGTTGGGACAGCAACTATGGCTACACCTTC
d_gene: TRBD1
j_gene: TRBJ1-2
v_gene: TRBV6-5
abundance: NA

CDR3aa: CATSRVSGQETQYF
CDR3nt: TGTGCCACCAGCAGAGTCTCAGGGCAAGAGACCCAGTACTTC
d_gene: NA
j_gene: TRBJ2-5
v_gene: TRBV15
abundance: NA

CDR3aa: CASSLGEGSGNTIYF
CDR3nt: TGTGCCAGCAGCTTAGGGGAAGGCTCTGGAAACACCATATATTTT
d_gene: NA
j_gene: TRBJ1-3
v_gene: TRBV7-9
abundance: NA

CDR3aa: CASSQDLGYGYTF
CDR3nt: TGTGCCAGCAGCCAAGATCTTGGTTACGGCTACACCTTC
d_gene: NA
j_gene: TRBJ1-2
v_gene: TRBV14
abundance: NA

CDR3aa: CASSYYPTGGVRQYF
CDR3nt: TGTGCCAGCAGTTACTATCCGACAGGGGGAGTCCGGCAGTACTTC
d_gene: TRBD1
j_gene: TRBJ2-7
v_gene: TRBV6-5
abundance: NA

CDR3aa: CASSQKRTFTGEQYF
CDR3nt: TGCGCCAGCAGCCAAAAGAGGACTTTCACTGGAGAGCAGTACTTC
d_gene: NA
j_gene: TRBJ2-7
v_gene: TRBV4-1
abundance: NA

CDR3aa: CASSAQGRGTGELFF
CDR3nt: TGTGCCAGCAGTGCCCAGGGGCGGGGCACCGGGGAGCTGTTTTTT
d_gene: NA
j_gene: TRBJ2-2
v_gene: TRBV27
abundance: NA

CDR3aa: CASSLGTGPDTEAFF
CDR3nt: TGTGCCAGCAGCCTAGGGACAGGGCCGGACACTGAAGCTTTCTTT
d_gene: TRBD1
j_gene: TRBJ1-1
v_gene: TRBV4-2
abundance: NA

CDR3aa: CASSLDGQGAEGYTF
CDR3nt: TGTGCCAGCAGCTTGGATGGACAGGGGGCGGAAGGCTACACCTTC
d_gene: TRBD1
j_gene: TRBJ1-2
v_gene: TRBV5-4
abundance: NA

CDR3aa: CASSIQAGDTGELFF
CDR3nt: TGTGCCAGCAGTATACAAGCGGGGGACACCGGGGAGCTGTTTTTT
d_gene: TRBD2
j_gene: TRBJ2-2
v_gene: TRBV5-5
abundance: once

CDR3aa: CASDVGPPNTEAFF
CDR3nt: TGCGCCAGCGACGTGGGACCGCCGAACACTGAAGCTTTCTTT
d_gene: NA
j_gene: TRBJ1-1
v_gene: TRBV5-1
abundance: once

CDR3aa: CASSVGTLSYEQYF
CDR3nt: TGTGCCAGTAGTGTGGGTACCCTTTCCTACGAGCAGTACTTC
d_gene: NA
j_gene: TRBJ2-7
v_gene: TRBV19
abundance: NA

CDR3aa: CASRAGTPTIYGYTF
CDR3nt: TGTGCCAGCAGGGCCGGGACACCGACAATCTACGGCTACACCTTC
d_gene: NA
j_gene: TRBJ1-2
v_gene: TRBV28
abundance: once

CDR3aa: CASSQGSGGRQETQYF
CDR3nt: TGTGCCAGCAGCCAAGGTAGCGGAGGGAGGCAAGAGACCCAGTACTTC
d_gene: NA
j_gene: TRBJ2-5
v_gene: TRBV5-4
abundance: NA

CDR3aa: CASSLGNYGYTF
CDR3nt: TGTGCCAGCAGCTTAGGAAACTATGGCTACACCTTC
d_gene: NA
j_gene: TRBJ1-2
v_gene: TRBV7-3
abundance: once

CDR3aa: CASSLAGGRTGELFF
CDR3nt: TGCGCCAGCAGCTTAGCGGGGGGGCGAACCGGGGAGCTGTTTTTT
d_gene: TRBD2
j_gene: TRBJ2-2
v_gene: TRBV5-1
abundance: NA

CDR3aa: CASSEALAGASNIQYF
CDR3nt: TGTGCCAGCAGTGAAGCACTAGCGGGGGCTTCGAACATTCAGTACTTC
d_gene: TRBD2
j_gene: TRBJ2-4
v_gene: TRBV6-1
abundance: NA

CDR3aa: CASSLTGNTGELFF
CDR3nt: TGTGCCAGCAGCTTAACAGGGAACACCGGGGAGCTGTTTTTT
d_gene: NA
j_gene: TRBJ2-2
v_gene: TRBV7-9
abundance: NA

CDR3aa: CSVDPRGGNTEAFF
CDR3nt: TGCAGCGTTGACCCCAGGGGAGGGAACACTGAAGCTTTCTTT
d_gene: NA
j_gene: TRBJ1-1
v_gene: TRBV29-1
abundance: NA

CDR3aa: CASSDGLNEKLFF
CDR3nt: TGTGCCAGCAGTGACGGACTTAATGAAAAACTGTTTTTT
d_gene: NA
j_gene: TRBJ1-4
v_gene: TRBV6-4
abundance: NA

CDR3aa: CASSFWGAEDTQYF
CDR3nt: TGTGCCAGCAGCTTCTGGGGGGCCGAAGATACGCAGTATTTT
d_gene: NA
j_gene: TRBJ2-3
v_gene: TRBV11-2
abundance: NA

CDR3aa: CASTRFGQGADIQYF
CDR3nt: TGTGCCAGTACCAGGTTCGGACAGGGGGCTGACATTCAGTACTTC
d_gene: TRBD1
j_gene: TRBJ2-4
v_gene: TRBV19
abundance: NA

CDR3aa: CASSRFEGIPYEQYF
CDR3nt: TGTGCCAGCAGTCGTTTTGAGGGGATCCCCTACGAGCAGTACTTC
d_gene: NA
j_gene: TRBJ2-7
v_gene: TRBV6-5
abundance: NA

CDR3aa: CASADGRYTF
CDR3nt: TGTGCCAGCGCCGACGGCCGCTACACCTTC
d_gene: NA
j_gene: TRBJ1-2
v_gene: TRBV2
abundance: few

CDR3aa: CASSFGGTKNIQYF
CDR3nt: TGTGCCAGCAGCTTCGGCGGGACCAAAAACATTCAGTACTTC
d_gene: NA
j_gene: TRBJ2-4
v_gene: TRBV5-6
abundance: NA

CDR3aa: CASKAGQGAEQYF
CDR3nt: TGCGCCAGCAAGGCGGGACAGGGCGCCGAGCAGTACTTC
d_gene: TRBD1
j_gene: TRBJ2-7
v_gene: TRBV10-2
abundance: NA

CDR3aa: CASSRLEQRETQYF
CDR3nt: TGCGCCAGCAGCCGCCTTGAACAGCGGGAGACCCAGTACTTC
d_gene: NA
j_gene: TRBJ2-5
v_gene: TRBV4-1
abundance: NA

CDR3aa: CASSPGVNTEAFF
CDR3nt: TGTGCCAGCTCACCCGGAGTGAACACTGAAGCTTTCTTT
d_gene: NA
j_gene: TRBJ1-1
v_gene: TRBV18
abundance: NA

CDR3aa: CASSYSGPIQGRQPQHF
CDR3nt: TGTGCCAGCAGTTACTCGGGTCCAATTCAAGGTCGTCAGCCCCAGCATTTT
d_gene: NA
j_gene: TRBJ1-5
v_gene: TRBV6-7
abundance: NA

CDR3aa: CAIRSTGYNEQFF
CDR3nt: TGTGCCATCAGATCGACAGGATACAATGAGCAGTTCTTC
d_gene: NA
j_gene: TRBJ2-1
v_gene: TRBV10-3
abundance: once

CDR3aa: CASLLGGPTDTQYF
CDR3nt: TGCGCCAGCCTCCTGGGAGGGCCAACAGATACGCAGTATTTT
d_gene: TRBD2
j_gene: TRBJ2-3
v_gene: TRBV5-1
abundance: NA

CDR3aa: CASSLAGTQETQYF
CDR3nt: TGTGCCAGCAGCTTGGCAGGCACACAAGAGACCCAGTACTTC
d_gene: NA
j_gene: TRBJ2-5
v_gene: TRBV5-4
abundance: NA